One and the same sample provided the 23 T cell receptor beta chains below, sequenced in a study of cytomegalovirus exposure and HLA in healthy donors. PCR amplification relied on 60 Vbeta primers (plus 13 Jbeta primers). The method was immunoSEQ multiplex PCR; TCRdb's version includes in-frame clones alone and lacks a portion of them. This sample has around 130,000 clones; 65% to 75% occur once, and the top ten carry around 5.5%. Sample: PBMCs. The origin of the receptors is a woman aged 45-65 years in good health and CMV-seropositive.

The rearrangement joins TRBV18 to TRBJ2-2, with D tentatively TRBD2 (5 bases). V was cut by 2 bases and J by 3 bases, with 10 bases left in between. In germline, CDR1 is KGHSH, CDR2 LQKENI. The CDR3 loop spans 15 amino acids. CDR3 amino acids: CASSPVWRDTGELFF. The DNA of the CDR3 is TGTGCCAGCTCACCAGTCTGGCGGGACACCGGGGAGCTGTTTTTT.

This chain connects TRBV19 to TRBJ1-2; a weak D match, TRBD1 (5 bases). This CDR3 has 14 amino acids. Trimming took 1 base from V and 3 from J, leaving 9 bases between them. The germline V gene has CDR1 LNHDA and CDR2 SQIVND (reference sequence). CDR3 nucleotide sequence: TGTGCCAGTAGTATAGGTGACAGAGACTATGGCTACACCTTC. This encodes CASSIGDRDYGYTF.

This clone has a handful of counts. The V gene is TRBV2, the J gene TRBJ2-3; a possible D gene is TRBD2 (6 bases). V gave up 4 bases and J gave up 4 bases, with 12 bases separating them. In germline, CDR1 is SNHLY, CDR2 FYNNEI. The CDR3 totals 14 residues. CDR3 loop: CASSGGVVADTQYF. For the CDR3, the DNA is TGTGCCAGCAGTGGCGGGGTAGTGGCAGATACGCAGTATTTT.

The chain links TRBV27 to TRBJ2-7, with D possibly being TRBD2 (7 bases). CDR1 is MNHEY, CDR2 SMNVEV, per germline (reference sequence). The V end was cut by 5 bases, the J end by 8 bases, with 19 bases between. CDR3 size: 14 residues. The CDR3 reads CASSPSVDGGQQYF. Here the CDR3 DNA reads TGTGCCAGCAGTCCCTCCGTAGACGGGGGGCAGCAGTACTTC.

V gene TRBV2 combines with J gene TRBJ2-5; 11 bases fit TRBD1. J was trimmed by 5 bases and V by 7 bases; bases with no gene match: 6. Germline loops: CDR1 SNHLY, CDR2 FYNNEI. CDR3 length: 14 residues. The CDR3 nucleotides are TGTGCCAGCATCGGGACAGGGGGTTCTGAGACCCAGTACTTC. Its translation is CASIGTGGSETQYF.

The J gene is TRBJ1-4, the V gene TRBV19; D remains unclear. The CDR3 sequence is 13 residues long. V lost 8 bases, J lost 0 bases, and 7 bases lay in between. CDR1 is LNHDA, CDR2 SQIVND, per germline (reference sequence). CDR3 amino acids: CASSLATNEKLFF. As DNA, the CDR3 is TGTGCCAGTTCTCTTGCAACTAATGAAAAACTGTTTTTT.

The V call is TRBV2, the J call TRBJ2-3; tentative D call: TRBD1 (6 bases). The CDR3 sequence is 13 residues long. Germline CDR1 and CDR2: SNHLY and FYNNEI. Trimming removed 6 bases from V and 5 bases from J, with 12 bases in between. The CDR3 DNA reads TGTGCCAGCAGCACCTCGACAGGAGATACGCAGTATTTT. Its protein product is CASSTSTGDTQYF.

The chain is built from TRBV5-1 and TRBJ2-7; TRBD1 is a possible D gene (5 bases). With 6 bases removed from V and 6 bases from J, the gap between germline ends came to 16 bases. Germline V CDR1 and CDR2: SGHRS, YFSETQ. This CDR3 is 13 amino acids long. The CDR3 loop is CASTGASGSEQYF. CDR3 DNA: TGCGCCAGCACTGGGGCATCCGGTTCCGAGCAGTACTTC.

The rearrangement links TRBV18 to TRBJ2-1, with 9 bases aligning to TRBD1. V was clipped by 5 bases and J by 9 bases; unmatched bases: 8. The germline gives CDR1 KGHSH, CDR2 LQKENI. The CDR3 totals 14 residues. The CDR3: CASSAGQGMGEQFF. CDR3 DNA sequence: TGTGCCAGCTCAGCCGGACAGGGGATGGGTGAGCAGTTCTTC.

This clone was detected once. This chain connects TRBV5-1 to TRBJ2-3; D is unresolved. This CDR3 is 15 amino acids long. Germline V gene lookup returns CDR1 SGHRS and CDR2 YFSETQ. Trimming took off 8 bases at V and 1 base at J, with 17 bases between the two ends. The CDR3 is CASTAGQSGTDTQYF. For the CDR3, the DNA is TGCGCCAGTACAGCAGGCCAGTCCGGCACAGATACGCAGTATTTT.

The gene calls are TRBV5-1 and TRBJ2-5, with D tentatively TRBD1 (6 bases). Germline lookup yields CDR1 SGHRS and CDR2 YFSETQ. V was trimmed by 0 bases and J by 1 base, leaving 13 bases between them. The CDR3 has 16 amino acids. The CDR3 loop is CASSLGGRGPQETQYF. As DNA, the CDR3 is TGCGCCAGCAGCTTGGGCGGCAGGGGTCCCCAAGAGACCCAGTACTTC.

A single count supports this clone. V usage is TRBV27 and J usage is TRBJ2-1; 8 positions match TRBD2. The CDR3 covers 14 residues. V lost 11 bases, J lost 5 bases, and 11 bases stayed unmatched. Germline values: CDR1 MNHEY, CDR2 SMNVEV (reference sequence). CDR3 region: CAAGRGDRDNEQFF. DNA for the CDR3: TGTGCCGCCGGGAGGGGGGATCGGGACAATGAGCAGTTCTTC.

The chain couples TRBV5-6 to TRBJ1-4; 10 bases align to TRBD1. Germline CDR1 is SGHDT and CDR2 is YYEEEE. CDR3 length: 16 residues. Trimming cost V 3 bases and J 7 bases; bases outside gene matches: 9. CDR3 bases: TGTGCCAGCAGCTCCCCCCGTCGGGACAGGGGTGAAAAACTGTTTTTT. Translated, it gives CASSSPRRDRGEKLFF.

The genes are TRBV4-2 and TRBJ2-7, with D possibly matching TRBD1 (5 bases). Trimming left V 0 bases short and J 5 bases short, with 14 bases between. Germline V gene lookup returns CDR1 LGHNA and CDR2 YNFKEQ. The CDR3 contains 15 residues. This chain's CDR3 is CASSQDGQGSNEQYF. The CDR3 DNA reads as TGTGCCAGCAGCCAAGACGGGCAGGGTAGTAACGAGCAGTACTTC.

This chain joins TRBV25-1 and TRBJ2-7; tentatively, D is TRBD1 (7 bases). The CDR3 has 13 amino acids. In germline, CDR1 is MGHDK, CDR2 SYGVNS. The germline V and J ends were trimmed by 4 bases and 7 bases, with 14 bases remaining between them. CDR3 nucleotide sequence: TGTGCCAGCAGTGTTACAGGGGCGGGAGAGCAGTACTTC. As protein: CASSVTGAGEQYF.

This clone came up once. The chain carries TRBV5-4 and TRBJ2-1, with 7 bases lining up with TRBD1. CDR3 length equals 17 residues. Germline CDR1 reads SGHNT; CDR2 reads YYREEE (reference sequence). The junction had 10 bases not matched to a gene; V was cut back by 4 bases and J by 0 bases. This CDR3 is CASSAGTARLSYNEQFF. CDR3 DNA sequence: TGTGCCAGCAGCGCTGGGACAGCCCGACTCTCCTACAATGAGCAGTTCTTC.

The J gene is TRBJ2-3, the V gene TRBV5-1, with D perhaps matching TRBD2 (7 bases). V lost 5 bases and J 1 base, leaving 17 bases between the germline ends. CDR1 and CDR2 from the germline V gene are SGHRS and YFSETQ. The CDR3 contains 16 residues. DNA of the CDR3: TGCGCCAGCAGACAGACCCCCGGGGGGCGCACAGATACGCAGTATTTT. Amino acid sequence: CASRQTPGGRTDTQYF.

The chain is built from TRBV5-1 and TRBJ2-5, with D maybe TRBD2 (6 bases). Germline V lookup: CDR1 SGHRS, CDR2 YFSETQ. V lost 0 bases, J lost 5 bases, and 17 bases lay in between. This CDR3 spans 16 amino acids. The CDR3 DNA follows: TGCGCCAGCAGCTTGGAGGGTCGGGGGAGTGAGGAGACCCAGTACTTC. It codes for CASSLEGRGSEETQYF. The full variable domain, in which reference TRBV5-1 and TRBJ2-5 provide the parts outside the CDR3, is KAGVTQTPRYLIKTRGQQVTLSCSPISGHRSVSWYQQTPGQGLQFLFEYFSETQRNKGNFPGRFSGRQFSNSRSEMNVSTLELGDSALYLCASSLEGRGSEETQYFGPGTRLLVL.

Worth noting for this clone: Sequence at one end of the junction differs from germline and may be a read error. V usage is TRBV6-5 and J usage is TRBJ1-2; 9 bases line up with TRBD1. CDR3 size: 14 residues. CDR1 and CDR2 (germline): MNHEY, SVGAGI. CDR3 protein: CASSPDRGSYGYSF. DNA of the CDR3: TGTGCCAGCAGTCCCGACAGGGGGTCCTATGGCTACTCCTTC.

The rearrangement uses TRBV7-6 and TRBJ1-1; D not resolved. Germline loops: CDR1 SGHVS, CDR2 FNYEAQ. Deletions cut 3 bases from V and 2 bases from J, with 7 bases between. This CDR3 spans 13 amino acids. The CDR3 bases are TGTGCCAGCAGCTTCACAGTCAACACTGAAGCTTTCTTT. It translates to CASSFTVNTEAFF.

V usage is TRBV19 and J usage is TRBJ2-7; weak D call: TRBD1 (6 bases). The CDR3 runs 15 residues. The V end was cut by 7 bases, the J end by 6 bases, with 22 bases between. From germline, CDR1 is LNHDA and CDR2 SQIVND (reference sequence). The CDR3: CASTPKMSRGGEQYF. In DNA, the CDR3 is TGTGCCAGTACCCCGAAGATGAGCAGGGGTGGCGAGCAGTACTTC.

CDR3 in amino acids: CASSSSGLAGGPWTKNIQYF. CDR3 bases: TGTGCCAGCAGTTCCTCTGGACTAGCGGGGGGGCCTTGGACCAAAAACATTCAGTACTTC. V usage is TRBV28 and J usage is TRBJ2-4, with 15 nucleotides matching TRBD2. This CDR3 has 20 amino acids. Germline V gene data show CDR1 as MDHEN and CDR2 as SYDVKM. Trimming at V came to 4 bases and at J to 2 bases, leaving 12 bases not matched to a gene. The complete variable domain, with remaining parts taken from reference TRBV28 and TRBJ2-4, reads DVKVTQSSRYLVKRTGEKVFLECVQDMDHENMFWYRQDPGLGLRLIYFSYDVKMKEKGDIPEGYSVSREKKERFSLILESASTNQTSMYLCASSSSGLAGGPWTKNIQYFGAGTRLSVL.

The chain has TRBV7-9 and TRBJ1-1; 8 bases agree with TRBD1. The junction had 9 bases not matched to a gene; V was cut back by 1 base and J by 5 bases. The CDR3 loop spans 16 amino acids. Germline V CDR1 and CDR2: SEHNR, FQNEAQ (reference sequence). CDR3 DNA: TGTGCCAGCAGCTTAGGTCTCGCAGGGGGCGGAACTGAAGCTTTCTTT. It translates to CASSLGLAGGGTEAFF.